The rows below give T cell receptor beta chains drawn from one sample of a study of blood T cell repertoires in COVID-19. The data were produced by immunoSEQ multiplex PCR, yet TCRdb's version contains in-frame clones alone and is incomplete. The repertoire holds fewer than 350,000 clones, with 75% to 90% as singletons. Sequenced: PBMCs or T cells enriched from blood (not recorded which). These receptors came from a woman in her 30s who had been exposed to COVID-19. Each CDR3 is given with its conserved first and last residue. A D gene is named only where the DNA matches it firmly. Not every row has a clone size; where given, it reads once, few, many or a size class.

TRBV7-2	TRBD2	NA	TRBJ2-2	16	CASSTPSGGRAGELFF	TGTGCCAGCAGCACCCCCAGCGGGGGGCGAGCCGGGGAGCTGTTTTTT
TRBV20-1	TRBD1	NA	TRBJ1-6	16	CSASDAGTGEWAPLHF	TGCAGTGCTAGTGATGCCGGGACAGGGGAATGGGCACCCCTCCACTTT
TRBV7-9	NA	NA	TRBJ2-7	17	CASSLAPSNRGTYEQYF	TGTGCCAGCAGCTTAGCGCCGTCTAATAGAGGAACCTACGAGCAGTACTTC
TRBV11-1	TRBD1	NA	TRBJ2-7	16	CASSLRDRGNPYEQYF	TGTGCCAGCAGCCTCCGGGACAGGGGGAACCCCTACGAGCAGTACTTC
TRBV3-1/TRBV3-2	NA	NA	TRBJ2-5	14	CASSQPGNGETQYF	TGTGCCAGCAGCCAACCAGGGAACGGGGAGACCCAGTACTTC
TRBV2	TRBD1	NA	TRBJ1-1	14	CASGRGAANTEAFF	TGTGCCAGCGGCAGGGGGGCGGCGAACACTGAAGCTTTCTTT
TRBV27	NA	NA	TRBJ2-7	13	CASSLAGNYEQYF	TGTGCCAGCAGTCTCGCGGGGAACTACGAGCAGTACTTC
TRBV5-1	NA	NA	TRBJ2-7	14	CASRSDSRAYEQYF	TGCGCCAGCAGATCGGACAGCCGGGCCTACGAGCAGTACTTC
TRBV5-6	TRBD1	NA	TRBJ1-6	15	CASSLQDREHSPLHF	TGTGCCAGCAGCTTGCAGGACAGGGAACATTCACCCCTCCACTTT
TRBV5-4	TRBD1	NA	TRBJ1-2	16	CASRRPGTDTNYGYTF	TGTGCCAGCAGACGACCCGGGACAGATACTAACTATGGCTACACCTTC
TRBV6-1	NA	NA	TRBJ1-6	13	CASSEATYSPLHF	TGTGCCAGCAGTGAAGCTACTTATTCACCCCTCCACTTT
TRBV3-1/TRBV3-2	NA	few	TRBJ2-1	15	CASSRIEGVYNEQFF	TGTGCCAGCAGCCGAATCGAGGGGGTTTACAATGAGCAGTTCTTC
TRBV5-4	TRBD2	NA	TRBJ2-3	16	CASSFPTSGRLDTQYF	TGTGCCAGCAGCTTCCCGACTAGCGGGAGATTAGATACGCAGTATTTT
TRBV7-3	TRBD2	NA	TRBJ2-5	15	CASSLKLAGAETQYF	TGTGCCAGCAGCTTAAAACTAGCGGGGGCGGAGACCCAGTACTTC
TRBV24-1	TRBD1	NA	TRBJ2-7	15	CATSDLRDRGNEQYF	TGTGCCACCAGTGATCTAAGGGACAGGGGTAACGAGCAGTACTTC
TRBV5-1	TRBD1	NA	TRBJ2-2	15	CASSSGTGRTGELFF	TGCGCCAGCTCTTCCGGGACAGGGAGGACCGGGGAGCTGTTTTTT
TRBV4-1	NA	NA	TRBJ1-2	15	CASSQDGRVDGGYTF	TGCGCCAGCAGCCAGGACGGGAGGGTTGATGGCGGCTACACCTTC
TRBV29-1	NA	NA	TRBJ2-2	15	CSVESQRTGYGELFF	TGCAGCGTTGAAAGTCAGAGGACGGGGTACGGGGAGCTGTTTTTT
TRBV7-2	NA	NA	TRBJ1-1	13	CASSSGPTTRAFF	TGTGCCAGCAGCTCAGGACCCACCACTAGGGCTTTCTTT
TRBV6-2/TRBV6-3	NA	NA	TRBJ1-6	14	CASSYSGENSPLHF	TGTGCCAGCAGTTACTCAGGGGAAAATTCACCCCTCCACTTT
TRBV19	TRBD1	NA	TRBJ2-1	14	CASFPGGSYNEQFF	TGTGCCAGTTTCCCAGGGGGCTCCTACAATGAGCAGTTCTTC
TRBV29-1	NA	few	TRBJ1-2	13	CSVGEGSNYGYTF	TGCAGCGTTGGGGAGGGATCTAACTATGGCTACACCTTC
TRBV6-2/TRBV6-3	NA	many	TRBJ2-2	18	CASSSPLGGPGGTGELFF	TGTGCCAGCAGTTCTCCCTTGGGAGGCCCCGGGGGCACCGGGGAGCTGTTTTTT
TRBV19	NA	NA	TRBJ2-7	14	CASTDEGLSYEQYF	TGTGCCAGTACAGACGAGGGTCTTTCCTACGAGCAGTACTTC
TRBV4-1	NA	NA	TRBJ2-7	13	CASLRRVGGEQYF	TGCGCCAGCCTCCGACGGGTAGGGGGCGAGCAGTACTTC
TRBV7-3	NA	NA	TRBJ2-7	13	CASSPDMGLEQYF	TGTGCCAGCAGCCCCGACATGGGCCTCGAGCAGTACTTC
TRBV11-2	NA	NA	TRBJ1-2	13	CASSRLDDYGYTF	TGTGCCAGCAGCCGATTAGATGACTATGGCTACACCTTC
TRBV4-1	TRBD2	once	TRBJ2-1	12	CAGGDGNNEQFF	TGCGCGGGGGGGGACGGAAACAATGAGCAGTTCTTC